Presented here are 29 T cell receptor beta chains from one specimen sequenced in a study of blood T cell repertoires in COVID-19. TCRdb keeps only in-frame clones here, not all; method: immunoSEQ multiplex PCR. The table includes about 110,000 clones, 70% to 90% detected once. The material sequenced was peripheral blood. The receptors were sampled from a woman in her forties or fifties with acute or convalescent COVID-19.

V gene TRBV7-6 combines with J gene TRBJ1-2; D is undetermined. This CDR3 comprises 15 residues. The V end lost 1 base, the J end lost 2 bases, and 11 bases lay between the germline ends. Germline V lookup: CDR1 SGHVS, CDR2 FNYEAQ. DNA of the CDR3: TGTGCCAGCAGCTTAGGGGCAGCCGACAACTATGGCTACACCTTC. It is translated as CASSLGAADNYGYTF.

The chain recombines TRBV28 with TRBJ1-5; unclear D gene. CDR1 MDHEN and CDR2 SYDVKM come from the germline V gene. The CDR3 is made up of 14 amino acids. With 1 base removed from V and 6 bases from J, the gap between germline ends came to 10 bases. The CDR3 sequence is CASSLSGLLQPQHF. The CDR3 region has the DNA TGTGCCAGCAGTTTATCCGGACTCCTTCAGCCCCAGCATTTT.

The CDR3 DNA sequence: TGTGCCAGCAGCGGGGGAGGCGCCCAAGAGACCCAGTACTTC. Translating it yields CASSGGGAQETQYF. The V gene is TRBV7-7, the J gene TRBJ2-5; TRBD2 is a possible D gene (6 bases). Germline loops: CDR1 SSHAT, CDR2 FNYEAQ (reference sequence). This CDR3 region has 14 residues. Deletions cut 5 bases from V and 1 base from J, with 11 bases between.

In nucleotides, the CDR3 is TGTGCCAGCAGCACCCGGACAGGGGGAAACACCGGGGAGCTGTTTTTT. It codes for CASSTRTGGNTGELFF. The chain uses TRBV11-3 and TRBJ2-2; 10 nucleotides agree with TRBD1. Trimming at V came to 5 bases and at J to 2 bases, leaving 5 bases not matched to a gene. CDR3 size: 16 residues. The germline gives CDR1 SGHNT, CDR2 YENEEA.

This rearrangement joins TRBV27 to TRBJ1-2; possibly TRBD1 for D (6 bases). This CDR3 has 15 residues. V was clipped by 1 base and J by 2 bases, with 11 bases between them. In germline, CDR1 is MNHEY, CDR2 SMNVEV (reference sequence). CDR3 bases: TGTGCCAGCAGTTTATTTGGACAGACCAACTATGGCTACACCTTC. Translating it yields CASSLFGQTNYGYTF.

V is TRBV9 and J is TRBJ2-5, with TRBD2 matching 7 bases. The V gene's germline CDR1 is SGDLS and CDR2 YYNGEE. The CDR3 covers 14 residues. Trimming removed 2 bases from V and 5 bases from J; junction bases left unmatched: 6. The CDR3 spells CASSVGGTRETQYF. The CDR3 DNA follows: TGTGCCAGCAGCGTCGGGGGGACGAGGGAGACCCAGTACTTC.

The chain employs TRBV28 and TRBJ2-7; 7 nucleotides match TRBD1. The V gene end was trimmed by 5 bases and the J gene end by 2 bases; junction bases not matched to a gene: 9. Germline values: CDR1 MDHEN, CDR2 SYDVKM. The CDR3 runs 15 residues. As DNA, the CDR3 is TGTGCCAGCAGTCGGGGACAGTACGGAACCTACGAGCAGTACTTC. This sequence encodes CASSRGQYGTYEQYF.

Turning to this clone: Other DNA sequences of this sample code for an identical CDR3. The chain couples TRBV19 to TRBJ2-3; 7 bases line up with TRBD2. The germline V gene encodes CDR1 LNHDA and CDR2 SQIVND (reference sequence). This CDR3 has 15 residues. The ends lost 1 base at V and 2 bases at J; junction bases unmatched: 3. The CDR3 loop reads CASSIGGRATDTQYF. Written as DNA, the CDR3 is TGTGCCAGTAGTATAGGGGGGAGGGCCACAGATACGCAGTATTTT.

This clone was detected only a few times. The chain links TRBV29-1 to TRBJ2-7, with a possible D match to TRBD1 (5 bases). From germline, CDR1 is SQVTM and CDR2 ANQGSEA. V was pared by 4 bases and J by 6 bases, with 10 bases between. This CDR3 region has 11 residues. The CDR3 region has the DNA TGCAGCGTTGCTAGGGGAAGCGAGCAGTACTTC. Protein: CSVARGSEQYF.

Points on this clone: The sample has other DNA sequences that encode this CDR3 too. The chain links TRBV5-1 to TRBJ1-1; 9 bases match TRBD1. The CDR3 has 14 amino acids. Germline V gene sequence: CDR1 SGHRS, CDR2 YFSETQ. V shed 4 bases, J shed 4 bases, and the junction held 5 bases outside the gene matches. The CDR3 here is CASSLGQGGTEAFF. CDR3 nucleotides: TGCGCCAGCAGCCTGGGACAGGGCGGCACTGAAGCTTTCTTT.

This chain uses TRBV2 with TRBJ2-5, with 8 bases matching TRBD2. After removal of 6 bases from V and 1 base from J, the junction contained 4 bases not matched to a gene. CDR1 SNHLY and CDR2 FYNNEI come from the germline V gene. The CDR3 sequence is 14 residues long. The CDR3 region has the DNA TGTGCCAGCAGCGTACTAGCGGTCCAAGAGACCCAGTACTTC. Protein: CASSVLAVQETQYF.

V usage is TRBV3-1 (or the pseudogene TRBV3-2) and J usage is TRBJ2-3; D may be TRBD1 (5 bases). This CDR3 contains 15 residues. Germline values: CDR1 LGHDT, CDR2 YNNKEL (reference sequence). The V end lost 4 bases, the J end lost 0 bases, and 11 bases lay between the germline ends. CDR3 loop: CASSLRVPSTDTQYF. In nucleotides, the CDR3 is TGTGCCAGCAGCCTCAGGGTCCCTAGCACAGATACGCAGTATTTT.

The V gene is TRBV19, the J gene TRBJ1-5; D gene ambiguous. The length of the CDR3 is 15 residues. Germline assignment: CDR1 LNHDA and CDR2 SQIVND (reference sequence). Trimming shortened V by 6 bases and J by 4 bases, and 16 bases separated the two germline ends. As DNA, the CDR3 is TGTGCCAGTAGGGCGGATCGCGCGGGGAATCAGCCCCAGCATTTT. It translates to CASRADRAGNQPQHF. Full variable domain (outside the CDR3, taken from reference TRBV19 and TRBJ1-5): DGGITQSPKYLFRKEGQNVTLSCEQNLNHDAMYWYRQDPGQGLRLIYYSQIVNDFQKGDIAEGYSVSREKKESFPLTVTSAQKNPTAFYLCASRADRAGNQPQHFGDGTRLSIL.

In its sample, this clone was seen a few times. This chain connects TRBV15 to TRBJ2-5, with 7 bases fitting TRBD1. The CDR3 totals 15 residues. The V gene's germline CDR1 is LNHNV and CDR2 YYDKDF (reference sequence). V shed 0 bases, J shed 9 bases, and the junction held 10 bases outside the gene matches. Written as DNA, the CDR3 is TGTGCCACCAGCAGAGACCCGACAGGGAAGAGGCCCCAGTACTTC. Residues: CATSRDPTGKRPQYF.

The J gene is TRBJ2-4, the V gene TRBV5-1; maybe TRBD2 (6 bases). Trimming cost V 0 bases and J 7 bases, with 17 bases left between them. The CDR3 length is 16 residues. The V gene's germline CDR1 is SGHRS and CDR2 YFSETQ. In DNA, the CDR3 is TGCGCCAGCAGCTTGGGTCCCGGGAGAGAGTCGAACATTCAGTACTTC. It codes for CASSLGPGRESNIQYF.

The chain is built from TRBV19 and TRBJ2-1; 7 nucleotides match TRBD2. V was clipped by 3 bases and J by 6 bases; unmatched bases: 8. Germline V gene data show CDR1 as LNHDA and CDR2 as SQIVND (reference sequence). This CDR3 is built from 15 residues. The CDR3 here is CASSIRDYVPNEQFF. CDR3 nucleotides: TGTGCCAGTAGTATTAGGGACTATGTTCCCAATGAGCAGTTCTTC.

The genes are TRBV28 and TRBJ2-5; perhaps TRBD2 as D (5 bases). V lost 3 bases and J 5 bases, leaving 13 bases between the germline ends. The CDR3 is 14 residues long. Germline V gene data show CDR1 as MDHEN and CDR2 as SYDVKM. The DNA of the CDR3 is TGTGCCAGCAGTTTTCGGGGTGGCGGGGAGACCCAGTACTTC. Protein sequence: CASSFRGGGETQYF. Combining the CDR3 with reference TRBV28 and TRBJ2-5 gives the whole variable domain DVKVTQSSRYLVKRTGEKVFLECVQDMDHENMFWYRQDPGLGLRLIYFSYDVKMKEKGDIPEGYSVSREKKERFSLILESASTNQTSMYLCASSFRGGGETQYFGPGTRLLVL.

The chain is built from TRBV10-3 and TRBJ1-1; no definite D call. V was pared by 6 bases and J by 1 base, with 15 bases between. Germline V gene lookup returns CDR1 ENHRY and CDR2 SYGVKD. This CDR3 has 15 residues. CDR3 protein: CAIRGGNTQNTEAFF. The CDR3 nucleotides are TGTGCCATCAGGGGAGGGAACACTCAGAACACTGAAGCTTTCTTT.

V and J are TRBV19 and TRBJ2-1; a possible D gene is TRBD2 (6 bases). With 3 bases removed from V and 8 bases from J, the gap between germline ends came to 11 bases. This CDR3 spans 13 amino acids. Per germline, CDR1 LNHDA and CDR2 SQIVND (reference sequence). The CDR3 here is CASSIAGGDEQFF. The CDR3 region has the DNA TGTGCCAGTAGTATTGCCGGGGGAGATGAGCAGTTCTTC.

The chain links TRBV28 to TRBJ1-5, with D hard to call. This CDR3 is 13 amino acids long. The germline gives CDR1 MDHEN, CDR2 SYDVKM. The V end lost 0 bases, the J end lost 7 bases, and 7 bases lay between the germline ends. CDR3 sequence: CASSLWVEQPQHF. The CDR3 DNA sequence: TGTGCCAGCAGTTTATGGGTAGAGCAGCCCCAGCATTTT.

The rearrangement links TRBV30 to TRBJ1-1; tentatively, D is TRBD1 (6 bases). The germline V gene encodes CDR1 GTSNPN and CDR2 SVGIG (reference sequence). V lost 0 bases to trimming and J lost 6 bases, with 17 bases between them. This CDR3 spans 15 amino acids. The CDR3 sequence is CAWSVGGGAVSEAFF. The CDR3 nucleotides read TGTGCCTGGAGTGTTGGGGGGGGCGCGGTATCTGAAGCTTTCTTT. Full variable domain (outside the CDR3, taken from reference TRBV30 and TRBJ1-1): SQTIHQWPATLVQPVGSPLSLECTVEGTSNPNLYWYRQAAGRGLQLLFYSVGIGQISSEVPQNLSASRPQDRQFILSSKKLLLSDSGFYLCAWSVGGGAVSEAFFGQGTRLTVV.

This chain links TRBV5-1 with TRBJ2-2; 7 bases align to TRBD1. Germline-derived CDR1 and CDR2 are SGHRS and YFSETQ. With 6 bases clipped from V and 6 bases from J, the junction kept 8 bases outside the gene matches. CDR3 length: 14 amino acids. The CDR3 DNA is TGCGCCAGCACCCCGGGACAGCCCTCCGGGGAGCTGTTTTTT. Amino acids: CASTPGQPSGELFF.

The V gene is TRBV3-1 (or the pseudogene TRBV3-2), the J gene TRBJ2-1; perhaps TRBD2 as D (5 bases). The germline V and J ends were trimmed by 1 base and 6 bases, with 13 bases remaining between them. The CDR3 is 15 amino acids. Germline lookup yields CDR1 LGHDT and CDR2 YNNKEL (reference sequence). CDR3 nucleotides: TGTGCCAGCAGCCAAGCTTTCTTCCGGGGCAATGAGCAGTTCTTC. This gives the protein CASSQAFFRGNEQFF.

This chain connects TRBV4-2 to TRBJ1-1, with TRBD1 matching 8 bases. This CDR3 is built from 17 residues. The V and J ends lost 0 bases and 2 bases, in that order; junction bases with no gene match: 8. Per the germline V gene, CDR1 is LGHNA and CDR2 is YNFKEQ. The CDR3 bases are TGTGCCAGCAGCCAAGATAGACAGGGGCTGGGAAACACTGAAGCTTTCTTT. Amino acid sequence: CASSQDRQGLGNTEAFF.

The genes are TRBV5-6 and TRBJ2-1, with 8 bases matching TRBD1. In germline, CDR1 is SGHDT, CDR2 YYEEEE. The CDR3 extends over 15 amino acids. V shed 7 bases, J shed 1 base, and the junction held 7 bases outside the gene matches. DNA of the CDR3: TGTGCCAGCTACAGGGGGTCGGGGTCCTACAATGAGCAGTTCTTC. Residues: CASYRGSGSYNEQFF.

The V call is TRBV19, the J call TRBJ1-2; possibly TRBD1 for D (6 bases). The V end was cut by 3 bases, the J end by 4 bases, with 12 bases between. This CDR3 is built from 14 residues. Germline V gene sequence: CDR1 LNHDA, CDR2 SQIVND (reference sequence). The CDR3 reads CASSIVTGSYGYTF. The CDR3 DNA follows: TGTGCCAGTAGTATCGTCACAGGGAGCTATGGCTACACCTTC.

This chain connects TRBV7-2 to TRBJ1-2; 10 positions agree with TRBD1. V was pared by 7 bases and J by 5 bases, with 16 bases of the junction left unmatched. The CDR3 totals 17 residues. CDR1 is SGHTA, CDR2 FQGNSA, per germline. The CDR3 loop is CASTPSGGQGGGYGYTF. DNA of the CDR3: TGTGCCAGCACCCCATCGGGAGGACAGGGGGGGGGATATGGCTACACCTTC.

This sequence joins TRBV28 and TRBJ2-3; 7 nucleotides line up with TRBD2. V lost 6 bases to trimming and J lost 0 bases; unmatched junction nucleotides: 3. The V gene's germline CDR1 is MDHEN and CDR2 SYDVKM. This CDR3 comprises 14 residues. The CDR3 DNA sequence: TGTGCCAGCAGGCCAGCGGGAAGCACAGATACGCAGTATTTT. Protein product: CASRPAGSTDTQYF.

The sample holds one count of this clone. This chain links TRBV3-1 (or the pseudogene TRBV3-2) with TRBJ1-1, with 8 bases identical to TRBD1. This CDR3 region has 15 residues. V lost 5 bases, J lost 1 base, and 6 bases stayed unmatched. Germline CDR1 and CDR2: LGHDT and YNNKEL (reference sequence). The CDR3 loop is CASSYTGGRNTEAFF. The CDR3, as DNA: TGTGCCAGCAGCTATACAGGGGGGAGGAACACTGAAGCTTTCTTT.